These 23 T cell receptor beta chains originate from one sample sequenced in a study of CXCR3-negative and CXCR3-positive naive CD8 T cells. Overall study results and limits: Hydrophobicity was higher for TRB CDR3s found in CXCR3-positive naive cells than in CXCR3-negative naive cells.

Which antigens these TCRs recognize remains unknown. In preparing the TRB cDNA libraries, 5' RACE with UMI labels was used. TCRdb reprocessed the 5' RACE reads and stores each CDR3 protein as one record, lacking DNA. The sample features over 95,000 distinct CDR3 sequences, with just over 0.35% in its top ten. The sample comprised naive CXCR3+ CD8+ T cells from blood. Subset given: CD45RO-CCR7+CD27+CD95- naive CD8+ T cells expressing CXCR3 (TNR3+). The receptors originated from a human donor in good health. Some clones in this sample may be carry-over from other donors' samples.

The CDR3 sequence: CSVYSSYEQYF. This chain uses TRBV20-1 with TRBJ2-7. Per germline, CDR1 DFQATT and CDR2 SNEGSKA (reference sequence). The CDR3 runs to 11 residues.

V and J are TRBV7-9 and TRBJ2-7. This CDR3 has 13 amino acids. Germline CDR1 is SEHNR and CDR2 is FQNEAQ (reference sequence). The chain's CDR3 is CDSSSQVGYEQYF.

This chain links TRBV2 with TRBJ2-1. The V gene's germline CDR1 is SNHLY and CDR2 FYNNEI. The CDR3 spans 13 residues. The CDR3 reads CASSRQATDEQFF. Together with reference TRBV2 and TRBJ2-1, the CDR3 gives the full variable domain: EPEVTQTPSHQVTQMGQEVILRCVPISNHLYFYWYRQILGQKVEFLVSFYNNEISEKSEIFDDQFSVERPDGSNFTLKIRSTKLEDSAMYFCASSRQATDEQFFGPGTRLTVL.

This chain uses TRBV15 with TRBJ2-1. The length of the CDR3 is 14 residues. Looked up from germline, CDR1 is LNHNV and CDR2 is YYDKDF (reference sequence). The CDR3 loop is CATSRMSSYNEQFF.

The chain joins TRBV27 to TRBJ1-5. The CDR3 runs to 13 residues. Germline V gene lookup returns CDR1 MNHEY and CDR2 SMNVEV (reference sequence). Here the CDR3 reads CATSADSNQPQHF.

V gene TRBV4-3 combines with J gene TRBJ2-3; TCRdb returns TRBD2, unconfirmable since there is no DNA. The CDR3 runs to 14 residues. Germline assignment: CDR1 LGHNA and CDR2 YSLEER. CDR3 in amino acids: CASSPGTSGYTQYF.

The chain employs TRBV9 and TRBJ2-3; TCRdb reports TRBD1, a call that lacks DNA to check it against. Germline V gene sequence: CDR1 SGDLS, CDR2 YYNGEE. The CDR3 consists of 15 residues. The CDR3: CASSVGGSFTDTQYF.

This rearrangement joins TRBV7-9 to TRBJ2-7. There are 14 residues in the CDR3. CDR1 is SEHNR and CDR2 is FQNEAQ in the germline V gene (reference sequence). This CDR3 is CASSRVGIGYEQYF.

V is TRBV20-1 and J is TRBJ2-7. The CDR3 length is 13 residues. Germline V gene lookup returns CDR1 DFQATT and CDR2 SNEGSKA (reference sequence). The CDR3: CSARDPDTYEQYF.

V gene TRBV7-9 combines with J gene TRBJ1-5; the TRBD1 assignment by TCRdb is unverifiable without DNA. CDR3 length: 17 residues. Per the germline V gene, CDR1 is SEHNR and CDR2 is FQNEAQ (reference sequence). CDR3 loop: CASSPGGGARSNQPQHF.

This chain's CDR3 is CASSRRLAGELGEQFF. The V gene is TRBV9, the J gene TRBJ2-1; TCRdb indicates TRBD2, and absent DNA this call remains unverified. Germline CDR1 SGDLS, CDR2 YYNGEE. This CDR3 region has 16 residues.

The chain links TRBV29-1 to TRBJ1-2; the D call of TRBD1 rests on TCRdb alone, since no DNA is present to check it. The CDR3 runs 13 residues. Per germline, CDR1 SQVTM and CDR2 ANQGSEA. The CDR3 loop reads CSVGPQGFYGYTF.

The CDR3 is CASSYGGYNEQFF. This rearrangement joins TRBV7-3 to TRBJ2-1; as DNA is missing, the TRBD2 call by TCRdb cannot be tested. Germline V gene data show CDR1 as SGHTA and CDR2 as FQGTGA. CDR3 length equals 13 residues.

The V call is TRBV25-1, the J call TRBJ2-7. The germline V gene encodes CDR1 MGHDK and CDR2 SYGVNS. The CDR3 sequence is 11 residues long. The CDR3 is CASGNSYEQYF.

This sequence joins TRBV4-2 and TRBJ2-7; lacking DNA, the TRBD1 call made by TCRdb goes unchecked. The CDR3 totals 13 residues. Germline values: CDR1 LGHNA, CDR2 YNFKEQ. The CDR3 loop reads CASSQGGVYEQYF.

V gene TRBV29-1 combines with J gene TRBJ2-7; the TRBD2 assignment by TCRdb is unverifiable without DNA. Germline CDR1 and CDR2: SQVTM and ANQGSEA. This CDR3 comprises 15 residues. The CDR3 is CSVEDPTSGWHEQYF.

J is TRBJ1-1 and V is TRBV7-9. Looked up from germline, CDR1 is SEHNR and CDR2 is FQNEAQ (reference sequence). This CDR3 has 15 amino acids. CDR3 sequence: CASSPHEEEYTEAFF.

The chain is built from TRBV5-4 and TRBJ2-2; TCRdb designates TRBD1, a call that cannot be tested without DNA. Germline V gene sequence: CDR1 SGHNT, CDR2 YYREEE (reference sequence). This CDR3 is 16 amino acids long. This CDR3 reads CASTLGPGALAGELFF.

The V call is TRBV6-5, the J call TRBJ2-1; the D gene TCRdb calls, TRBD2, cannot be checked with no DNA. Germline V gene data show CDR1 as MNHEY and CDR2 as SVGAGI. This CDR3 has 17 amino acids. This CDR3 reads CASSPSALAGSLWEQFF.

The V call is TRBV2, the J call TRBJ2-1; lacking DNA, the TRBD1 call made by TCRdb goes unchecked. The CDR3 has 15 amino acids. CDR1 and CDR2 from the germline V gene are SNHLY and FYNNEI. This CDR3 is CASSLGTAFYNEQFF.

V gene TRBV4-3 combines with J gene TRBJ2-5; no DNA is available, so the TRBD2 call from TCRdb remains unchecked. From germline, CDR1 is LGHNA and CDR2 YSLEER. CDR3 size: 15 residues. The CDR3 loop is CASSQEDAREETQYF.

This rearrangement joins TRBV7-2 to TRBJ2-5; TCRdb indicates TRBD1, and absent DNA this call remains unverified. The CDR3 contains 14 residues. CDR1 and CDR2 from the germline V gene are SGHTA and FQGNSA. This CDR3 reads CASSHTGGQETQYF.

The genes are TRBV7-7 and TRBJ2-2. CDR1 and CDR2 from the germline V gene are SSHAT and FNYEAQ (reference sequence). The CDR3 is 12 amino acids. The CDR3 protein is CASRGFSGELFF.